This T cell receptor beta chain was sequenced in a study of cytomegalovirus exposure and HLA in healthy donors (dated 2017 in TCRdb). Context from the whole study: An earlier analysis of 587 of the donors reported 250 to 300 Gb of sequence data and 120 million or so unique TCR beta sequences from 150 million to 200 million T cells. An early release that covered about 640 HLA-typed donors contained approximately 320 gigabases of sequencing data and 70 million to 100 million unique TCR sequences. The genetic ancestry cluster associated with self-reported Caucasian donors included about 84% of the 300 to 400 genotyped donors. The study was designed to test whether signatures of past pathogen exposure could be identified by cataloging public T cell receptors. The T cell repertoires of roughly 660 subjects were profiled by immunosequencing and related to cytomegalovirus serostatus. In addition to the first cohort of 666 subjects, a separate validation cohort of approximately 110 different subjects was used. High-throughput TCR immunosequencing, statistical association of individual TCRs with disease status, and machine learning were combined to predict cytomegalovirus infection status. In a later analysis, previously published TCR beta repertoires from fewer than 750 donors were re-analyzed and high-resolution HLA genotyping was added so that TCR occurrence patterns could be studied. The later analysis used no new phenotypic data to find candidate immune exposures, relying instead on TCR beta sequences and their occurrence across donors. An earlier analysis of nearly 600 of the donors applied high-throughput TCR beta sequencing to assess whether each TCR beta V gene segment acted as functional or pseudogenic. Donor age, sex, ethnicity and CMV serostatus were compiled together with the repertoire data. Genome-wide SNP genotypes for about 65% of the 666 donors were used in a later genetic analysis, which treated that subset as a discovery cohort. All discovery cohort repertoires had been generated using a single sequencing platform. HLA typing included class I and class II loci at four-digit resolution. Typing coverage differed by locus: A, B, C, DRB1 and DQB1 were typed in about 629-630 donors, DQA1 in roughly 510, DPA1 in 606, and DPB1 in approximately 450. About five DR-DQ haplotypes were treated as single units for association and clustering because of strong linkage in the cohort. Across 300 to 500 genotyped donors of the cohort, an average of roughly 250,000 unique TCR beta nucleotide sequences per donor were sequenced, and 15% to 20% of those sequences were non-productive.

Summary of the overall study and its limitations: A later analysis found that TCR association rates varied across HLA loci, with DRB1 alleles showing the most associated TCRs and HLA-C alleles the fewest. In this cohort, only TCR beta chains were sequenced, and detectable features were limited by the absence of alpha or paired-chain data. A further reported finding was that TCR beta sequences accurately predicted the HLA-A and HLA-B alleles for most subjects in the first cohort. Sequencing depth was assumed to be roughly uniform across donors in the presence/absence analyses, though that assumption may not hold. Because counts were too low, some 16 rarely observed V segments, including chromosome 9 orphons, were excluded from the earlier analysis of 500 to 700 of the donors. Several of the top co-occurrence clusters appeared to be linked to parvovirus B19, influenza, CMV and Epstein-Barr virus, according to a later analysis. In a later analysis, HLA-associated TCR beta chains were found to be more clonally expanded and to have lower generation probabilities than equally common non-associated chains. An association between a missense DCLRE1C variant and V-gene and J-gene trimming of TCR beta chains was found in a later genetic analysis and replicated in an independent cohort. According to a later analysis, most CMV-associated TCR beta chains appeared to be HLA-restricted, and the HLA associations seemed to be driven largely by CMV exposure. In vitro tests confirmed that a few of the cytomegalovirus-associated TCR beta chains recognize cytomegalovirus antigens. Because some donors lacked HLA typing at each locus, the association tests relied only on the typed subset. Immune exposure information for the cohort was limited to CMV serostatus. According to the authors, the approach could potentially be generalized to other disease states and immunological phenotypes. Assigning TCR associations to individual alleles was difficult when HLA alleles, especially DR and DQ, strongly co-occurred. Cytomegalovirus status was reported to be diagnosed by the classifier with high specificity and sensitivity in both the original and validation cohorts. The study gave a list of 150 to 200 TCR beta chains associated with cytomegalovirus. Correlated functional status among segregating V segments might be attributable to linkage disequilibrium, but an unknown experimental factor could not be ruled out. At a false discovery rate of 0.05, a later analysis linked about 16,000 TCR beta sequences to specific HLA alleles. In an earlier analysis of around 600 of the donors, most TCR beta V segments were observed in productive rearrangements about 87% or about 30% of the time, broadly matching IMGT annotations. Compared with the approximately 710-donor mean, donors in an Asian-associated ancestry cluster had fewer N-insertions in productive TCRs, according to a later genetic analysis. A cluster of highly shared sequence variants was judged likely to represent a technical artifact of the sequencing pipeline. Across donors, most TCR sequences were observed very rarely, whereas some public TCRs were present in many individuals.

Of note for this clone: What this receptor recognizes is not known. One base away there is no much larger clone; base qualities are not given.

The library relied on the immunoSEQ multiplex PCR assay. A mixture of 60 forward primers for TCR Vbeta segments and 13 reverse primers for TCR Jbeta segments was used in the multiplex PCR. The CDR3 region of rearranged TCR beta genes was amplified from genomic DNA by a multiplex PCR assay. Amplified TCR beta libraries were sequenced as 87-base-pair reads on the Illumina HiSeq System. The authors' pipeline ran thus. A later analysis tallied roughly 76 million unique TCR beta chains across the 550 to 850 repertoires, and roughly 11 million of those chains were shared by two or more donors. Raw reads were error-corrected and collapsed into unique sequences with a nearest-neighbor algorithm that merged closely related sequences to remove PCR and sequencing errors. To assign V, D and J gene segments, CDR3 sequences were aligned to IMGT reference sequences. Each retained sequence needed at least a six-nucleotide match to both a V gene segment and a J gene segment. Rearrangements were called productive when the CDR3 lacked stop codons and stayed in frame with V and J; all others were non-productive. Following IMGT convention, CDR3 was defined as the stretch from the second conserved V-encoded cysteine to the conserved J-encoded phenylalanine. In an earlier analysis of around 640 of the donors, sequences lacking an unambiguous match to a single V gene segment were excluded. In an earlier analysis of roughly 500 of the donors, V segments were called functional above 56.7% productive rearrangements and were called segregating when the between-donor standard deviation exceeded 5%. A statistical classification framework was built to diagnose cytomegalovirus status from the catalog of TCR beta chain sequences. A later analysis assigned V and J genes by comparing TCR nucleotide sequences with IMGT/GENE-DB human TR gene sequences. In a later analysis, CDR3 sequences and most-parsimonious VDJ recombination scenarios were assigned using the TCRdist pipeline. In a later analysis, every TCR beta chain was defined by the combination of its CDR3 amino acid sequence and its V-gene family, and reads without a unique V-gene family were dropped. A later analysis removed several hundred highly shared, low-generation-probability nucleotide sequences to deal with suspected cross-contamination and a sequencing artifact. In a later analysis, a clonal expansion index was calculated for each public chain from normalized within-repertoire ranks of inferred template counts. A later analysis computed generation probabilities with a VDJ recombination model fitted to out-of-frame rearrangements, and checked the results against IGoR. Hypergeometric tests were used in a later analysis to score TCR-TCR, TCR-HLA and TCR-CMV co-occurrence, with a repertoire-size bias correction applied to the TCR pairs. In a later analysis, false discovery rates were estimated by permuting HLA or CMV assignments 20 times. In a later analysis, co-occurring TCRs were grouped using DBSCAN, and TCRdist sequence similarity was added for clustering within HLA-allele-positive subsets. Repertoires with fewer than 30,000 or more than 120,000 public chains were left out of co-occurrence clustering, as were about 5 repertoires with anomalous nucleotide sharing. As stored in TCRdb, this immuneACCESS dataset retains in-frame rearrangements with V and J assigned. A fraction of the clones does not appear; measured against another copy, unresolved V genes explain less than half of the discrepancy, and the remainder lacks a known reason. The V and J calls and clone size were taken over from that table, and D and trimming were inferred from the DNA. Recorded for this sample are approximately 180,000 clones; about 81% of them occurred a single time. About 2.2% of the sample goes to the ten largest clones.

The cohort comprised some 700 healthy bone marrow donors. At the time of sampling, every cohort member was nominally healthy, though immune exposures that went unrecorded were likely present. The donor was CMV seronegative and was included in the group of a few hundred seronegative cohort members. A peripheral blood sample was provided by each donor, and peripheral blood mononuclear cells were used for TCR beta sequencing. Genomic DNA extraction from the blood cell samples was performed with the Qiagen DNeasy Blood Extraction Kit. The receptor was isolated from a young woman in good health and CMV-seronegative. The sample was PBMCs.

The nucleotide sequence reads TGTGCCAGCAGCTTAGCAGGGAGCCCTGAAGCTTTCTTT. It encodes CASSLAGSPEAFF. The chain is made from TRBV7-8 and TRBJ1-1; no D gene is confidently identified. The junction carries 8 bases between V and J, which are trimmed by 0 bases and 6 bases respectively. The cysteine opens and the phenylalanine closes a CDR3 of 13 amino acids. The entry retains the CDR3 DNA only, 39 bases that are in frame from base 1. CDR1 and CDR2 are read off the germline V gene as SGHVS and FQNEAQ. The variable domain in full, with residues beyond the CDR3 obtained from the reference TRBV7-8 and TRBJ1-1 genes, is GAGVSQSPRYKVAKRGQDVALRCDPISGHVSLFWYQQALGQGPEFLTYFQNEAQLDKSGLPSDRFFAERPEGSVSTLKIQRTQQEDSAVYLCASSLAGSPEAFFGQGTRLTVV.